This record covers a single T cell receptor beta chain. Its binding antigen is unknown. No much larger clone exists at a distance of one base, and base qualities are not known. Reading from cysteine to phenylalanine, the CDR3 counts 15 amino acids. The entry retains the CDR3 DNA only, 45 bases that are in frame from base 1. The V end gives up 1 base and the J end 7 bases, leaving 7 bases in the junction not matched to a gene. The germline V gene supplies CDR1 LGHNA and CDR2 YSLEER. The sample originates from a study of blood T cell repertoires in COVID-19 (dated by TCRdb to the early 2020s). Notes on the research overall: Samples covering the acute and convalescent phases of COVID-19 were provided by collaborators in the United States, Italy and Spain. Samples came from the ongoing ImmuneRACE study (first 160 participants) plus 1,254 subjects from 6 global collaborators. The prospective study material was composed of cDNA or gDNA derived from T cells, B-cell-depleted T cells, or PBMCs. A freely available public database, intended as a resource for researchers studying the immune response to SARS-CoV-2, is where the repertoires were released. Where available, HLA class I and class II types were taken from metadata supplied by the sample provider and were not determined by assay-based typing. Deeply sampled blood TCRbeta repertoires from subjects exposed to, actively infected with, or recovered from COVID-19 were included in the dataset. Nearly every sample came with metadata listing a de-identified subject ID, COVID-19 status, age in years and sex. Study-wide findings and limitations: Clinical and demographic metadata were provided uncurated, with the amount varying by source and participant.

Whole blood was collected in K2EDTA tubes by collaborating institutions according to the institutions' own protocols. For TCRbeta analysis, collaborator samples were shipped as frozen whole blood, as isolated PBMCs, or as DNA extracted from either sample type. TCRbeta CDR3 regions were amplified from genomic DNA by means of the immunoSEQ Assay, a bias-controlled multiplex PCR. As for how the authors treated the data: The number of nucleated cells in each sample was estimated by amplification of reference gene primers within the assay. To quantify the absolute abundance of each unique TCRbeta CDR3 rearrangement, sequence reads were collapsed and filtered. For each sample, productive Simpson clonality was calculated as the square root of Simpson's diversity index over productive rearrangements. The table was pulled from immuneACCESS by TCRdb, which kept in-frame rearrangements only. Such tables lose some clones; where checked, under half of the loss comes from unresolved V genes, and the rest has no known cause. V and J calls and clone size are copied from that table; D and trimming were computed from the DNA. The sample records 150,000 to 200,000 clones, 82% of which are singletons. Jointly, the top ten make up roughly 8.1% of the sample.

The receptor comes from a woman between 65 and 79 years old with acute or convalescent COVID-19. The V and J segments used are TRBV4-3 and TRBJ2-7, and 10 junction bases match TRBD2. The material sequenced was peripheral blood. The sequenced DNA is TGCGCCAGCAGCCAAGTCCAGCGGGAGGGAGATGAGCAGTACTTC. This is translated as CASSQVQREGDEQYF.